The 18 T cell receptor beta chains below come from one sample, sequenced in a study of T-cell reconstitution after alpha-beta-depleted transplantation in children. Unique molecular identifiers were incorporated when the TCRbeta library was constructed. TCRdb called the PCR reads again in MiXCR, with one record for every CDR3 protein. The sample carries approximately 400,000 distinct CDR3 sequences, about a tenth recorded once. The sample in question was PBMCs from the stem cell graft donor, obtained from the stem cell graft. The source is a human donor who donated a stem cell graft to a child with acute myeloid leukemia.

This chain uses TRBV18 with TRBJ1-1, with D perhaps TRBD1 (6 bases). Trimming stripped 5 bases from V and 4 bases from J, with 14 bases between. The CDR3 runs to 14 residues. CDR1 KGHSH and CDR2 LQKENI come from the germline V gene. CDR3 in amino acids: CASSAQRGSTEAFF. The CDR3 DNA is TGTGCCAGCTCAGCTCAAAGGGGGAGCACTGAAGCTTTCTTT.

This clonotype was seen more than once but under ten times. The chain joins TRBV20-1 to TRBJ2-2; 7 bases match TRBD2. Germline CDR1 is DFQATT and CDR2 is SNEGSKA (reference sequence). The V gene end was trimmed by 4 bases and the J gene end by 1 base; junction bases not matched to a gene: 3. The CDR3 is made up of 14 amino acids. CDR3 sequence reads: CSANLAVNTGELFF. DNA of the CDR3: TGCAGTGCTAACCTAGCGGTGAACACCGGGGAGCTGTTTTTT.

This clonotype was seen repeatedly, ten times or more. The chain carries TRBV3-1 and TRBJ2-7; D is perhaps TRBD1 or TRBD2 (6 bases each). The CDR3 is made up of 17 amino acids. V dropped 0 bases and J dropped 2 bases, with 17 bases sitting between them. Germline V gives CDR1 LGHDT, CDR2 YNNKEL (reference sequence). CDR3 region: CASSQDLTPGAPYEQYF. CDR3 nucleotides: TGTGCCAGCAGCCAAGATCTGACCCCGGGGGCCCCCTACGAGCAGTACTTC.

This clonotype was found a few times. The chain joins TRBV5-1 to TRBJ2-2, with a possible D match to TRBD1 (5 bases). The CDR3 contains 14 residues. Trimming shortened V by 0 bases and J by 5 bases, and 8 bases separated the two germline ends. The V gene's germline CDR1 is SGHRS and CDR2 YFSETQ. The CDR3 sequence: CASSLEGVTGELFF. The CDR3 DNA follows: TGCGCCAGCAGCTTGGAAGGGGTGACCGGGGAGCTGTTTTTT.

In this sample, this clonotype turned up a few times. This chain uses TRBV5-1 with TRBJ2-7; TRBD1 matches 10 bases. Trimming removed 4 bases from V and 3 bases from J; junction bases left unmatched: 7. The CDR3 covers 15 residues. CDR1 and CDR2 (germline): SGHRS, YFSETQ. In DNA form, the CDR3 reads TGCGCCAGCAGCCTCGGGACAGGGGCGGGCTACGAGCAGTACGTC. Translated, it gives CASSLGTGAGYEQYV.

This chain connects TRBV20-1 to TRBJ2-5, with 7 bases lining up with TRBD1. V dropped 0 bases and J dropped 2; count of bases not matched to a gene: 3. CDR3 length: 14 residues. In germline, CDR1 is DFQATT, CDR2 SNEGSKA (reference sequence). The CDR3 sequence is CSAREGQRQETQYF. The CDR3 coding sequence is TGCAGTGCTAGAGAGGGACAGAGGCAAGAGACCCAGTACTTC.

This clonotype was seen only a few times. The chain employs TRBV20-1 and TRBJ2-7, with no clear D. V shed 0 bases and J shed 0 bases, with 6 bases lying between them. This CDR3 is built from 13 residues. Germline V gene lookup returns CDR1 DFQATT and CDR2 SNEGSKA (reference sequence). CDR3 amino acids: CSAREGNSYEQYV. As DNA, the CDR3 is TGCAGTGCTAGAGAAGGAAACTCCTACGAGCAGTACGTC.

This clonotype was observed a few times. The chain recombines TRBV10-3 with TRBJ2-3; no clear D gene. The CDR3 has 12 amino acids. The germline V gene has CDR1 ENHRY and CDR2 SYGVKD. V lost 2 bases, J lost 5 bases, and 5 bases lay in between. The CDR3 region has the DNA TGTGCCATCAGTGAGGAGGTAGATACGCAGTATTTT. Its protein product is CAISEEVDTQYF.

The V call is TRBV20-1, the J call TRBJ1-6; 10 bases map to TRBD1. V trimming: 1 base; J trimming: 10 bases; junction bases outside the gene matches: 4. CDR3 length equals 14 residues. Germline CDR1 DFQATT, CDR2 SNEGSKA (reference sequence). CDR3 region: CSARGRDRGSPLHF. DNA for the CDR3: TGCAGTGCTAGAGGTCGGGACAGGGGATCACCCCTCCACTTT.

V and J are TRBV7-9 and TRBJ2-3; either TRBD1 or TRBD2 may supply D (5 bases each). Germline V gene sequence: CDR1 SEHNR, CDR2 FQNEAQ (reference sequence). There are 17 residues in the CDR3. Trimming took off 5 bases at V and 1 base at J, with 19 bases between the two ends. This chain's CDR3 is CASSPSDTPGGTDTQYF. CDR3 DNA sequence: TGTGCCAGCAGCCCTTCGGACACCCCCGGGGGCACAGATACGCAGTATTTT. Looking up the rest from reference TRBV7-9 and TRBJ2-3 gives the full variable domain: DTGVSQNPRHKITKRGQNVTFRCDPISEHNRLYWYRQTLGQGPEFLTYFQNEAQLEKSRLLSDRFSAERPKGSFSTLEIQRTEQGDSAMYLCASSPSDTPGGTDTQYFGPGTRLTVL.

The chain couples TRBV4-3 to TRBJ1-2; tentatively, D is TRBD1 (5 bases). Germline V gives CDR1 LGHNA, CDR2 YSLEER. The CDR3 is made up of 15 amino acids. Trimming took off 3 bases at V and 8 bases at J, with 19 bases between the two ends. CDR3 coding DNA: TGCGCCAGCAGCCAGTCGGACATCGGGAGTAGGGGCTACACCTTC. Encoded protein: CASSQSDIGSRGYTF.

This clonotype was seen many times. The chain is built from TRBV7-2 and TRBJ2-5, with D hard to call. The CDR3 loop spans 16 amino acids. V lost 0 bases, J lost 5 bases, and 16 bases lay in between. The V gene's germline CDR1 is SGHTA and CDR2 FQGNSA. The CDR3: CASSLAPRQAHETQYF. CDR3 sequence (DNA): TGTGCCAGCAGCTTAGCTCCCCGGCAGGCTCATGAGACCCAGTACTTC.

The rearrangement links TRBV12-3 or TRBV12-4 to TRBJ1-6; tentative D call: TRBD1 (5 bases). The V and J ends lost 5 bases and 16 bases respectively, with 18 bases between them. The CDR3 has 13 amino acids. For the CDR3, the DNA is TGTGCCAGCAGTCCAGAGGGGATTCGGTCTCTCCACTTT. Protein: CASSPEGIRSLHF.

This chain joins TRBV20-1 and TRBJ1-4, with 7 positions matching TRBD1. This CDR3 comprises 14 residues. The V segment lost 7 bases and the J segment 8 bases; nucleotides outside the gene matches: 13. CDR1 is DFQATT and CDR2 is SNEGSKA in the germline V gene (reference sequence). The CDR3 spells CSVQGGPGDEKLFF. The CDR3 DNA reads as TGCAGTGTTCAGGGGGGTCCGGGGGACGAAAAACTGTTTTTT.

This clonotype has only a few counts. This chain joins TRBV12-3 or TRBV12-4 and TRBJ1-2, with 8 nucleotides matching TRBD1. J lost 3 bases, V lost 7 bases, and 4 bases had no gene match. The CDR3 loop spans 13 amino acids. This CDR3 reads CASTEQGDYGYTF. As DNA, the CDR3 is TGTGCCAGCACCGAACAGGGGGACTATGGCTACACCTTC.

This chain joins TRBV3-1 and TRBJ2-5; D is unclear. Germline lookup yields CDR1 LGHDT and CDR2 YNNKEL (reference sequence). The CDR3 is made up of 13 amino acids. The V end was cut by 1 base, the J end by 7 bases, with 10 bases between. The CDR3 spells CASSQVEPGTQYF. The CDR3 bases are TGTGCCAGCAGCCAAGTTGAACCGGGGACCCAGTACTTC.

This clonotype appeared a few times. The rearrangement uses TRBV12-3 or TRBV12-4 and TRBJ2-1; D gene ambiguous. The CDR3 contains 18 residues. V was pared by 3 bases and J by 3 bases, with 21 bases between. CDR3 nucleotide sequence: TGTGCCAGCAGTTTTTCCCCCCCGGCAGCGTCGGGCTACAATGAGCAGTTCTTC. Residues: CASSFSPPAASGYNEQFF.

The genes are TRBV6-1 and TRBJ2-5, with D tentatively TRBD2 (5 bases). The CDR3 length is 16 residues. The V end was cut by 5 bases, the J end by 5 bases, with 21 bases between. CDR1 and CDR2 (germline): MNHNS, SASEGT. The chain's CDR3 is CASSPTPGPSWETQYF. CDR3 nucleotide sequence: TGTGCCAGCAGTCCTACGCCGGGCCCTAGCTGGGAGACCCAGTACTTC.